Below, 8 T cell receptor beta chains from the same sample are listed, as sequenced in a study of cytomegalovirus exposure and HLA in healthy donors. PCR primers comprised 60 Vbeta and 13 Jbeta primers. Clones were read by immunoSEQ multiplex PCR, and TCRdb kept only the in-frame ones, dropping some. The table lists fewer than 140,000 clones, roughly 71% of them singletons. What was sequenced was PBMCs. These receptors were obtained from a male donor in good health and CMV-seropositive.

The chain couples TRBV7-9 to TRBJ2-5; possible D gene TRBD1, 5 bases. The V gene's germline CDR1 is SEHNR and CDR2 FQNEAQ (reference sequence). This CDR3 is 16 amino acids long. The V end lost 3 bases, the J end lost 2 bases, and 16 bases lay between the germline ends. The CDR3 DNA reads TGTGCCAGCAGCTTCTCAACCTCAGGGTTTCAAGAGACCCAGTACTTC. Protein product: CASSFSTSGFQETQYF.

The genes are TRBV7-7 and TRBJ2-5; 9 nucleotides line up with TRBD2. CDR3 size: 14 residues. Trimming cost V 5 bases and J 1 base; bases outside gene matches: 2. CDR1 is SSHAT and CDR2 is FNYEAQ in the germline V gene (reference sequence). In DNA form, the CDR3 reads TGTGCCAGCAGCCATAGCGGGAGCCAAGAGACCCAGTACTTC. It translates to CASSHSGSQETQYF.

J is TRBJ2-4 and V is TRBV2, with 7 bases matching TRBD2. The length of the CDR3 is 16 residues. The germline gives CDR1 SNHLY, CDR2 FYNNEI. Trimming removed 2 bases from V and 9 bases from J; junction bases left unmatched: 13. The CDR3 here is CASSELGGGRVSIQYF. The CDR3 region has the DNA TGTGCCAGCAGTGAATTGGGGGGAGGGCGGGTAAGCATTCAGTACTTC. Supplemented by reference TRBV2 and TRBJ2-4, the full variable domain reads EPEVTQTPSHQVTQMGQEVILRCVPISNHLYFYWYRQILGQKVEFLVSFYNNEISEKSEIFDDQFSVERPDGSNFTLKIRSTKLEDSAMYFCASSELGGGRVSIQYFGAGTRLSVL.

This chain links TRBV18 with TRBJ2-7; 12 bases are shared with TRBD1. This CDR3 contains 15 residues. V was clipped by 3 bases and J by 5 bases; unmatched bases: 5. Germline values: CDR1 KGHSH, CDR2 LQKENI. The CDR3 loop reads CASSPTGTGGHEQYF. For the CDR3, the DNA is TGTGCCAGCTCACCGACCGGGACAGGGGGCCACGAGCAGTACTTC.

This clone was recorded a few times. V is TRBV13 and J is TRBJ1-3; D call uncertain. CDR3 length: 14 residues. Germline CDR1 is PRHDT and CDR2 is FYEKMQ (reference sequence). V gave up 4 bases and J gave up 4 bases, with 11 bases separating them. The CDR3 is CASSSRGLGNTIYF. The CDR3 nucleotides read TGTGCCAGCAGCTCCAGAGGCCTCGGAAACACCATATATTTT.

This clone was observed a single time. The rearrangement joins TRBV7-9 to TRBJ2-2, with TRBD1 identical over 9 bases. This CDR3 region has 16 residues. CDR1 is SEHNR and CDR2 is FQNEAQ in the germline V gene (reference sequence). The J segment lost 7 bases and the V segment lost 5 bases, leaving 11 bases of the junction unmatched. The CDR3 nucleotides are TGTGCCAGCAGCGGATACAGGGGGCTCGGGATCGGGGAGCTGTTTTTT. Its translation: CASSGYRGLGIGELFF.

V gene TRBV10-3 combines with J gene TRBJ1-3; D not resolved. V was clipped by 9 bases and J by 2 bases, with 20 bases between them. CDR3 length equals 16 residues. CDR1 and CDR2 (germline): ENHRY, SYGVKD. CDR3 nucleotide sequence: TGTGCCATTCGTCAAGCAGGATCTGGCGCTGGAAACACCATATATTTT. Translation gives CAIRQAGSGAGNTIYF.

DNA for the CDR3: TGTGCCAGCAGCCCCGGACAGGGTGCCGCCCTTGGCGAGCAGTACTTC. Translated: CASSPGQGAALGEQYF. V gene TRBV25-1 combines with J gene TRBJ2-7; 8 bases fit TRBD1. The CDR3 length is 16 residues. CDR1 MGHDK and CDR2 SYGVNS come from the germline V gene. V lost 6 bases and J lost 6; bases outside the gene matches: 16.